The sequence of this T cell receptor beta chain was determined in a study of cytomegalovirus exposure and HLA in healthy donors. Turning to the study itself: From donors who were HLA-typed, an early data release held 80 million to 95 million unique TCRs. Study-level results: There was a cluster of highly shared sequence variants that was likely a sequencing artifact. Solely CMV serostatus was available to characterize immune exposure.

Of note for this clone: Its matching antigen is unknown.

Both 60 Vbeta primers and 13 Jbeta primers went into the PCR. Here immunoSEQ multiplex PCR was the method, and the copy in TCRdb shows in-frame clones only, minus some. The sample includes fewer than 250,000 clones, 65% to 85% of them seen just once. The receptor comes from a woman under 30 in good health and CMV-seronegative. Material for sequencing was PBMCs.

CDR3: CASSTTGGSYYGYTF. CDR3 coding DNA: TGCGCCAGCAGTACTACAGGGGGCTCCTACTATGGCTACACCTTC. V gene TRBV4-1 combines with J gene TRBJ1-2; 9 nucleotides match TRBD1. The CDR3 length is 15 residues. CDR1 is MGHRA, CDR2 YSYEKL, per germline. V was pared by 6 bases and J by 3 bases, with 8 bases of the junction left unmatched.